The 9 T cell receptor beta chains below all came from one sample that was sequenced in a study of metastatic and nonmetastatic thyroid tumors. MiXCR reprocessed the PCR reads for TCRdb. This table has 10,000 to 15,000 clones, under 30% appearing once. Thyroid surgery had not been preceded by any treatment in any patient. Sequences were obtained from tumor tissue. The source is a female donor with papillary thyroid cancer or a benign thyroid nodule (not recorded which). Some clones in this sample may be carry-over from other donors' samples.

The chain employs TRBV11-3 and TRBJ2-7, with 7 bases identical to TRBD1. After removal of 7 bases from V and 6 bases from J, the junction contained 15 bases not matched to a gene. Germline CDR1 is SGHNT and CDR2 is YENEEA. This CDR3 is 15 amino acids long. The CDR3 spells CASILNRDSDPEQYF. The CDR3, as DNA: TGTGCCAGCATCCTCAACCGGGACAGCGACCCCGAGCAGTACTTC.

This clone is deemed medium-sized (0.01 to 0.1%). J is TRBJ2-7 and V is TRBV2, with D perhaps TRBD1 (6 bases). Trimming took 8 bases from V and 0 from J, leaving 11 bases between them. This CDR3 has 13 residues. Germline CDR1 SNHLY, CDR2 FYNNEI. CDR3 protein: CASGRDNSYEQYF. In DNA form, the CDR3 reads TGTGCCAGCGGCCGGGACAACTCCTACGAGCAGTACTTC.

V usage is TRBV11-2 and J usage is TRBJ2-1; 8 bases are a match to TRBD2. CDR3 size: 16 residues. The germline CDR1 and CDR2 sequences are SGHAT and FQNNGV. The ends lost 10 bases at V and 5 bases at J; junction bases unmatched: 16. This chain's CDR3 is CAISGTLAGMNNEQFF. The CDR3 nucleotides are TGTGCCATCAGTGGAACTTTAGCGGGGATGAACAATGAGCAGTTCTTC.

V gene TRBV5-1 combines with J gene TRBJ2-3; D possibly corresponds to TRBD1 (6 bases). Looked up from germline, CDR1 is SGHRS and CDR2 is YFSETQ. There are 16 residues in the CDR3. V was trimmed by 5 bases and J by 6 bases, leaving 22 bases between them. This chain's CDR3 is CASRLWDKGVGDTQYF. The CDR3 nucleotides read TGCGCCAGCAGATTATGGGACAAGGGAGTTGGGGATACGCAGTATTTT.

The chain joins TRBV11-2 to TRBJ2-6; no clear D gene. Germline V lookup: CDR1 SGHAT, CDR2 FQNNGV. Trimming removed 5 bases from V and 3 bases from J, with 17 bases in between. CDR3 length equals 17 residues. Written as DNA, the CDR3 is TGTGCCAGCAGCCACCTAAACATGGTGAATGGGGCCAACGTCCTGACTTTC. Translating gives CASSHLNMVNGANVLTF.

The chain joins TRBV30 to TRBJ1-5, with D possibly TRBD1 on 5 matching bases. The V gene's germline CDR1 is GTSNPN and CDR2 SVGIG (reference sequence). This CDR3 contains 15 residues. The ends were cut back, 3 bases at V and 6 bases at J, with 18 bases in the middle. CDR3 DNA: TGTGCCTGGAGCCCGGTACTTTCCCAGGGTCAGCCCCAGCATTTT. Its translation: CAWSPVLSQGQPQHF.

The chain uses TRBV11-1 and TRBJ2-1; possible D gene TRBD1, 6 bases. Germline CDR1 SGHAT, CDR2 FQDESV (reference sequence). Trimming removed 5 bases at V and 6 bases at J, with 17 bases between. The CDR3 length is 15 residues. CDR3 residues: CASSHLQGISNEQFF. The CDR3 DNA reads TGTGCCAGCAGCCACCTACAGGGAATAAGCAATGAGCAGTTCTTC.

Notes on this clone: The junction differs from germline at one of its ends, possibly a read error. The chain is built from TRBV30 and TRBJ1-4; no definite D call. CDR1 GTSNPN and CDR2 SVGIG come from the germline V gene (reference sequence). CDR3 size: 14 residues. The CDR3 sequence is CAWGPGGSKEKLFF. The CDR3 region has the DNA TGTGCCTGGGGGCCAGGAGGCTCTAAGGAAAAACTGTTTTTT.

This clone is a singleton in its sample. Given the absence of the conserved phenylalanine or tryptophan at the CDR3 end, a read error is likely. The chain employs TRBV5-1 and TRBJ1-2; D might be TRBD1 (6 bases). Trimming pared 6 bases from V and 6 bases from J, leaving 12 bases between. This CDR3 has 12 residues. Germline V gives CDR1 SGHRS, CDR2 YFSETQ. The CDR3 protein is CASIPGVDGYTL. CDR3 coding DNA: TGCGCCAGCATACCAGGGGTGGATGGCTACACCCTC.